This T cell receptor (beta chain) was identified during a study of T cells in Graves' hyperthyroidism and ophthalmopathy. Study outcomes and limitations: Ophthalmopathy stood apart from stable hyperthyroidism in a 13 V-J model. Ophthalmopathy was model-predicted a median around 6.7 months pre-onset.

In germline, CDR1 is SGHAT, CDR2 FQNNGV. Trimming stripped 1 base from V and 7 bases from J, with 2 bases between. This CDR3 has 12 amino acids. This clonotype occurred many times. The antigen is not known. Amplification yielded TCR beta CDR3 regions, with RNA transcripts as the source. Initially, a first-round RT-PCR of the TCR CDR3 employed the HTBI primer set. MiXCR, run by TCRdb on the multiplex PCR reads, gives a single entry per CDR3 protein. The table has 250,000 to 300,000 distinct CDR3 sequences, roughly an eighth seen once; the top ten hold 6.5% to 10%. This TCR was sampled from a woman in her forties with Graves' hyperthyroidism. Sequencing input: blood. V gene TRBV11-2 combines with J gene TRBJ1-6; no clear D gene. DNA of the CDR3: TGTGCCAGCAGCTTAGTGAATTCACCCCTCCACTTT. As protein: CASSLVNSPLHF.